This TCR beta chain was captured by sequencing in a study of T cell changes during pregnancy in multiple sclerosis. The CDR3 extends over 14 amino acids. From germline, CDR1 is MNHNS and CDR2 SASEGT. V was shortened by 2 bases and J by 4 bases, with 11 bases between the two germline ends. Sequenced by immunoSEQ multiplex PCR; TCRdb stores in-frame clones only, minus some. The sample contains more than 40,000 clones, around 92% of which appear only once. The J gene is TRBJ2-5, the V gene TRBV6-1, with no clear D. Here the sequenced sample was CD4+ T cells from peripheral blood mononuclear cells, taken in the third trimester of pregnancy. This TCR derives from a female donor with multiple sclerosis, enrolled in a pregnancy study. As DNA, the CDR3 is TGTGCCAGCAGTGAATCATTAGACTTAGAGACCCAGTACTTC. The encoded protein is CASSESLDLETQYF.